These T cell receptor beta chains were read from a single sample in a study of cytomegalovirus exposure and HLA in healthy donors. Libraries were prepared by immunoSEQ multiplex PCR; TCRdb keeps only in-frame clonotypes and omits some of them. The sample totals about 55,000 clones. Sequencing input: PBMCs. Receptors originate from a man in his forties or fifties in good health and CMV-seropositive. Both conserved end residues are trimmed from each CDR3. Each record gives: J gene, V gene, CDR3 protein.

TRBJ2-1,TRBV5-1,ASSFGGREWSYNEQF
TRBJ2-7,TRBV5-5,ASSLTAVPRRSYEQY
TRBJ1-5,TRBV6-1,ASTGQGGNQPQH
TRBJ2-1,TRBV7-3,ASSSTGYEQF
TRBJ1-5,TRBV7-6,ASSPYNQPQH
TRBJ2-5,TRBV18,ASSPSQGSLRTQY
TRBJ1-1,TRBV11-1,ASRTDSEAF
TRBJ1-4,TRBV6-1,ASSEEGAFFFNEKLF
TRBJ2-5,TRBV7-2,ASSLARQGGETQY
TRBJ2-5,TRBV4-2,ASSQAPGTGTSLRQETQY
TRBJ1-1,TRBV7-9,ASRGGNTEAF
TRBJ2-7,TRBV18,ASSPTHTSSYEQY
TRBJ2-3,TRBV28,ASSSSGRTTDTQY
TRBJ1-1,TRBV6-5,ASSYSINSWTEAF
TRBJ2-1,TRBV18,ASSPRDRGRSVEF
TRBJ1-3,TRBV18,ASSPSSSGNTIY
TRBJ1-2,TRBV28,ASSSQGVPNYGYT
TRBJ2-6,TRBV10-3,AISESKGQVTSGANVLT
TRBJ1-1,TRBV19,ATLTRENTEAF
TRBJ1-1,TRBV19,ASSITGNTEAF
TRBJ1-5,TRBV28,ASSLWGQGRQPQH
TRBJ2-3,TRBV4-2,ASSQDATGNTDTQY